Listed here is a single TCR beta chain. What it binds is not known. This sample was taken from a study of T cells after yellow fever vaccination. Study summary: Fractions of low cell number were prepared using SMART-Seq v4 Ultra Low Input.

Template switching by 5'RACE produced TCR cDNA, adding a universal primer site and UMIs. One entry per CDR3 protein results from TCRdb running MiXCR on the 5' RACE reads. The repertoire holds hundreds of thousands of distinct CDR3 sequences, with roughly 14% as singletons. Notes on the study in general: Peaking on day 5 versus 15, the secondary response was faster but weaker. The CD4 and CD8 compartments had a small share of their clonotypes in common.

Trimming took 7 bases from V and 8 from J, leaving 11 bases between them. Germline V gene sequence: CDR1 MNHEY, CDR2 SMNVEV (reference sequence). The CDR3 spans 11 residues. The sequence derives from a man aged 30-40 years who received the YFV17D yellow fever vaccine. Sample: PBMCs, taken on the day of the yellow fever booster vaccination. The chain links TRBV27 to TRBJ1-2; a possible D gene is TRBD1 (6 bases). The CDR3 reads CASNGGRGYTF. CDR3 coding DNA: TGTGCCAGCAATGGGGGCCGGGGCTACACCTTC.